This TCR beta chain came from a study of blood T cells in healthy people across ages. Study findings and constraints: Donor CMV status was unknown, possibly confounding expanded clonotype changes.

Alongside a J-beta primer mix, a sample-barcoded 5' primer served in a second PCR lasting roughly 6 to 11 cycles. From each sample, at least 3 million paired-end reads containing CDR3 were obtained. One entry per CDR3 protein, called by TCRdb with MiXCR from the 5' RACE reads. The repertoire holds roughly 2 million distinct CDR3 sequences, with about 50% as singletons. With respect to this clonotype: The antigen is not known.

Extraction of total RNA produced a minimum of 5.5 micrograms from each sample. Trimming pared 0 bases from V and 5 bases from J, leaving 20 bases between. CDR1 is SGHNT and CDR2 is YYREEE in the germline V gene (reference sequence). The CDR3 loop spans 17 amino acids. The chain combines TRBV5-4 with TRBJ2-5; D is possibly TRBD1 or TRBD2 (5 bases each). The sequenced material came from blood. The receptor comes from a woman aged 35 to 49 in good health. DNA for the CDR3: TGTGCCAGCAGCTTGGGCGGCAGGTCTCTCGAGGGGGAGACCCAGTACTTC. It yields the protein CASSLGGRSLEGETQYF.